What follows are 32 T cell receptor beta chains derived from one specimen sequenced in a study of blood T cell repertoires in COVID-19. The assay was immunoSEQ multiplex PCR, and TCRdb's table has in-frame clones only and misses some. The data hold fewer than 300,000 clones, with about 85% observed a single time. The sample consisted of PBMCs or T cells enriched from blood (not recorded which). The receptors were sampled from a woman aged 50 to 60 who had recovered from COVID-19.

Worth noting for this clone: Other nucleotide sequences from this sample produce the same CDR3. The chain joins TRBV19 to TRBJ1-1; TRBD1 might be the D (5 bases). The germline CDR1 and CDR2 sequences are LNHDA and SQIVND (reference sequence). This CDR3 comprises 14 residues. V was cut by 1 base and J by 1 base, with 7 bases left in between. This chain's CDR3 is CASSIGRGNTEAFF. CDR3 coding DNA: TGTGCCAGTAGTATAGGGAGGGGGAACACTGAAGCTTTCTTT.

The rearrangement links TRBV6-5 to TRBJ2-5; TRBD1 agrees at 7 bases. This CDR3 contains 14 residues. Unmatched junction bases numbered 5, after V lost 2 bases and J lost 5 bases. CDR1 is MNHEY and CDR2 is SVGAGI in the germline V gene. The CDR3 nucleotides read TGTGCCAGCAGTTACACGACAGGGATGGAGACCCAGTACTTC. Protein sequence: CASSYTTGMETQYF.

V gene TRBV28 combines with J gene TRBJ2-7; D call uncertain. The CDR3 covers 14 residues. V was cut by 5 bases and J by 0 bases, with 11 bases left in between. CDR1 and CDR2 (germline): MDHEN, SYDVKM. The CDR3 DNA reads as TGTGCCAGCAGTCATCCGACACTCTCCTACGAGCAGTACTTC. It encodes CASSHPTLSYEQYF.

The chain uses TRBV11-2 and TRBJ1-1, with D unresolved. Trimming pared 5 bases from V and 1 base from J, leaving 23 bases between. CDR1 SGHAT and CDR2 FQNNGV come from the germline V gene. The CDR3 length is 18 residues. DNA for the CDR3: TGTGCCAGCAGCCGGAGGATTACCTCCGGAAGCCAGAACACTGAAGCTTTCTTT. This encodes CASSRRITSGSQNTEAFF.

The V call is TRBV29-1, the J call TRBJ2-1; D may be TRBD1 (6 bases). Per germline, CDR1 SQVTM and CDR2 ANQGSEA. Between the trimmed V and J ends, which lost 6 bases and 3 bases, there was a span of 12 bases. The CDR3 is 13 amino acids. CDR3 DNA sequence: TGCAGCGTAGGGCTGGACAGCTACAATGAGCAGTTCTTC. It specifies CSVGLDSYNEQFF.

The chain couples TRBV30 to TRBJ2-2, with 11 bases that match TRBD2. This CDR3 has 15 residues. V lost 0 bases, J lost 3 bases, and 0 bases stayed unmatched. The V gene's germline CDR1 is GTSNPN and CDR2 SVGIG (reference sequence). This chain's CDR3 is CAWSVLAGDTGELFF. The CDR3 DNA is TGTGCCTGGAGTGTACTAGCGGGGGACACCGGGGAGCTGTTTTTT. The whole variable domain, filled in from reference TRBV30 and TRBJ2-2, reads SQTIHQWPATLVQPVGSPLSLECTVEGTSNPNLYWYRQAAGRGLQLLFYSVGIGQISSEVPQNLSASRPQDRQFILSSKKLLLSDSGFYLCAWSVLAGDTGELFFGEGSRLTVL.

The genes are TRBV7-8 and TRBJ1-2; D ambiguous. CDR3 length: 15 residues. Trimming stripped 5 bases from V and 8 bases from J, with 21 bases between. Germline CDR1 SGHVS, CDR2 FQNEAQ. The CDR3 region has the DNA TGTGCCAGCAGCAAGTCACGAACGAACTATGGCGGCTACACCTTC. This gives the protein CASSKSRTNYGGYTF. Drawing the rest from reference TRBV7-8 and TRBJ1-2, the complete variable domain is GAGVSQSPRYKVAKRGQDVALRCDPISGHVSLFWYQQALGQGPEFLTYFQNEAQLDKSGLPSDRFFAERPEGSVSTLKIQRTQQEDSAVYLCASSKSRTNYGGYTFGSGTRLTVV.

The chain joins TRBV6-5 to TRBJ2-7; 7 nucleotides match TRBD1. Trimming removed 6 bases from V and 5 bases from J; junction bases left unmatched: 10. Germline V lookup: CDR1 MNHEY, CDR2 SVGAGI. The CDR3 has 14 residues. CDR3 bases: TGTGCCAGCAGACCCAGCTTGACAGGGAACGAGCAGTACTTC. This gives the protein CASRPSLTGNEQYF.

The V and J genes are TRBV5-1 and TRBJ1-1; a weak D match, TRBD1 (5 bases). Germline CDR1 is SGHRS and CDR2 is YFSETQ. The ends were cut back, 0 bases at V and 3 bases at J, with 12 bases in the middle. This CDR3 comprises 15 residues. CDR3 nucleotide sequence: TGCGCCAGCAGCTTGGCGGGAGGGGCGGACACTGAAGCTTTCTTT. Translated: CASSLAGGADTEAFF.

This rearrangement joins TRBV19 to TRBJ1-2, with 7 positions matching TRBD1. Germline lookup yields CDR1 LNHDA and CDR2 SQIVND (reference sequence). The CDR3 is 15 residues long. V was pared by 9 bases and J by 5 bases, with 15 bases of the junction left unmatched. Here the CDR3 DNA reads TGTGCCAGCTTGGACAGGCAAATATATCCGTATGGCTACACCTTC. It specifies CASLDRQIYPYGYTF. The full variable domain, in which reference TRBV19 and TRBJ1-2 provide the parts outside the CDR3, is DGGITQSPKYLFRKEGQNVTLSCEQNLNHDAMYWYRQDPGQGLRLIYYSQIVNDFQKGDIAEGYSVSREKKESFPLTVTSAQKNPTAFYLCASLDRQIYPYGYTFGSGTRLTVV.

The chain carries TRBV5-1 and TRBJ2-5; 12 bases agree with TRBD1. The CDR3 covers 16 residues. V lost 3 bases and J lost 5; bases outside the gene matches: 8. In germline, CDR1 is SGHRS, CDR2 YFSETQ. CDR3 sequence (DNA): TGCGCCAGCAGCTCGAGGGGACAGGGGGCAGGGGAGACCCAGTACTTC. Translated, it gives CASSSRGQGAGETQYF.

The chain employs TRBV11-2 and TRBJ1-1; D unresolved. This CDR3 is 12 amino acids long. Germline V gene lookup returns CDR1 SGHAT and CDR2 FQNNGV. Trimming stripped 2 bases from V and 6 bases from J, with 7 bases between. CDR3 residues: CASSLILAEAFF. The CDR3 bases are TGTGCCAGCAGCTTAATCCTCGCTGAAGCTTTCTTT.

V and J are TRBV28 and TRBJ1-2; 7 nucleotides agree with TRBD1. The CDR3 is 14 residues long. V lost 4 bases and J lost 5; bases outside the gene matches: 7. CDR1 and CDR2 from the germline V gene are MDHEN and SYDVKM. The CDR3 bases are TGTGCCAGCAGTTCAGGGACAGCTCTATATGGCTACACCTTC. As protein: CASSSGTALYGYTF.

For this clone: Other DNA sequences from this sample encode an identical CDR3 as well. CDR3 DNA sequence: TGTGCCACCAGCAGAGATCGGGGGACCGGGGAGCTGTTTTTT. It specifies CATSRDRGTGELFF. This chain links TRBV15 with TRBJ2-2; D may be TRBD2 (6 bases). Between the trimmed V and J ends, which lost 0 bases and 5 bases, there was a span of 7 bases. The CDR3 is 14 residues long. Germline assignment: CDR1 LNHNV and CDR2 YYDKDF (reference sequence).

A remark on this clone: This same CDR3 is encoded by further DNA sequences in the sample. J is TRBJ1-1 and V is TRBV19; possibly TRBD1 for D (6 bases). V lost 6 bases to trimming and J lost 0 bases, with 11 bases between them. The CDR3 loop spans 14 amino acids. From germline, CDR1 is LNHDA and CDR2 SQIVND (reference sequence). The CDR3 coding sequence is TGTGCCAGTAGCCCCGGGACACTGAACACTGAAGCTTTCTTT. Its protein product is CASSPGTLNTEAFF.

This chain uses TRBV7-2 with TRBJ1-3; TRBD1 matches 7 bases. The CDR3 contains 17 residues. The germline V gene has CDR1 SGHTA and CDR2 FQGNSA. J was trimmed by 0 bases and V by 1 base; bases with no gene match: 6. CDR3 nucleotide sequence: TGTGCCAGCAGCTTAGTAGCGACAGGGAGCTCTGGAAACACCATATATTTT. Its protein is CASSLVATGSSGNTIYF.

The table lists this clone with a few counts. This chain connects TRBV15 to TRBJ2-1, with TRBD2 identical over 9 bases. V gave up 2 bases and J gave up 7 bases; unmatched junction bases: 9. CDR1 and CDR2 from the germline V gene are LNHNV and YYDKDF (reference sequence). This CDR3 comprises 16 residues. This CDR3 reads CATSRSGAGGRNEQFF. The DNA of the CDR3 is TGTGCCACCAGCAGATCGGGCGCGGGAGGGAGGAATGAGCAGTTCTTC.

This chain uses TRBV6-5 with TRBJ1-2; D is uncertain. Trimming took 5 bases from V and 4 from J, leaving 8 bases between them. The CDR3 consists of 12 residues. CDR1 MNHEY and CDR2 SVGAGI come from the germline V gene. The CDR3 loop is CASSRHSYGYTF. CDR3 DNA sequence: TGTGCCAGCAGTAGACACAGCTATGGCTACACCTTC.

This chain joins TRBV28 and TRBJ2-3; the match to TRBD1 covers 9 bases. The V gene's germline CDR1 is MDHEN and CDR2 SYDVKM. Unmatched junction bases numbered 8, after V lost 3 bases and J lost 4 bases. This CDR3 has 16 residues. The CDR3 DNA follows: TGTGCCAGCAGTTTCCAGACAGGGGGTGGACCAGATACGCAGTATTTT. It yields the protein CASSFQTGGGPDTQYF.

Comment on this clone: This CDR3 is also generated by other DNA sequences in the sample. This chain joins TRBV4-1 and TRBJ1-6, with D maybe TRBD1 (5 bases). The germline V gene encodes CDR1 MGHRA and CDR2 YSYEKL. The CDR3 has 16 residues. V was cut by 0 bases and J by 1 base, with 7 bases left in between. DNA of the CDR3: TGCGCCAGCAGCCAAGAGGGGGGGTCCTATAATTCACCCCTCCACTTT. It encodes CASSQEGGSYNSPLHF.

The chain combines TRBV10-3 with TRBJ2-1, with TRBD2 matching 8 bases. The CDR3 consists of 16 residues. Trimming at V came to 5 bases and at J to 2 bases, leaving 8 bases not matched to a gene. Germline V CDR1 and CDR2: ENHRY, SYGVKD. The CDR3 is CAISPTARGAYNEQFF. In nucleotides, the CDR3 is TGTGCCATCAGTCCAACCGCGCGGGGGGCCTACAATGAGCAGTTCTTC.

The chain employs TRBV4-1 and TRBJ2-1, with TRBD1 matching 10 bases. The trim removed 4 bases at V and 6 bases at J, leaving 6 bases unmatched. Germline lookup yields CDR1 MGHRA and CDR2 YSYEKL. There are 15 residues in the CDR3. This CDR3 reads CASSPGQGGFNEQFF. CDR3 in DNA: TGCGCCAGCAGCCCCGGACAGGGGGGCTTCAATGAGCAGTTCTTC.

This chain connects TRBV7-6 to TRBJ1-6, with 11 bases matching TRBD1. CDR1 and CDR2 (germline): SGHVS, FNYEAQ. CDR3 length: 17 amino acids. After removal of 2 bases from V and 2 bases from J, the junction contained 2 bases not matched to a gene. CDR3 in amino acids: CASSLRGQGAYNSPLHF. For the CDR3, the DNA is TGTGCCAGCAGCTTAAGGGGACAGGGGGCCTATAATTCACCCCTCCACTTT. Filled out from reference TRBV7-6 and TRBJ1-6, the complete variable domain reads GAGVSQSPRYKVTKRGQDVALRCDPISGHVSLYWYRQALGQGPEFLTYFNYEAQQDKSGLPNDRFSAERPEGSISTLTIQRTEQRDSAMYRCASSLRGQGAYNSPLHFGNGTRLTVT.

The chain recombines TRBV7-7 with TRBJ2-1; no reliable D call. Trimming took 5 bases from V and 3 from J, leaving 14 bases between them. Germline CDR1 SSHAT, CDR2 FNYEAQ (reference sequence). This CDR3 has 15 amino acids. The CDR3 is CASSITPTGYNEQFF. The CDR3 region has the DNA TGTGCCAGCAGCATCACTCCGACGGGCTACAATGAGCAGTTCTTC.

The V and J genes are TRBV9 and TRBJ1-1; D is perhaps TRBD1 (5 bases). V gave up 7 bases and J gave up 3 bases, with 13 bases separating them. Germline CDR1 and CDR2: SGDLS and YYNGEE. This CDR3 contains 13 residues. CDR3 DNA sequence: TGTGCCAGCGCCCTGTGGGGGGACACTGAAGCTTTCTTT. Encoded protein: CASALWGDTEAFF. The full variable domain, completed using reference TRBV9 and TRBJ1-1, is DSGVTQTPKHLITATGQRVTLRCSPRSGDLSVYWYQQSLDQGLQFLIQYYNGEERAKGNILERFSAQQFPDLHSELNLSSLELGDSALYFCASALWGDTEAFFGQGTRLTVV.

V and J are TRBV27 and TRBJ1-5; TRBD1 might be the D (5 bases). CDR3 length: 17 amino acids. V was clipped by 2 bases and J by 2 bases, with 16 bases between them. Germline-derived CDR1 and CDR2 are MNHEY and SMNVEV (reference sequence). CDR3 bases: TGTGCCAGCAGTTTAAGGGGCGGAGGGGTTCGCAATCAGCCCCAGCATTTT. This codes for CASSLRGGGVRNQPQHF.

The chain recombines TRBV9 with TRBJ1-4; no firm D call. V lost 4 bases and J 0 bases, leaving 10 bases between the germline ends. Germline loops: CDR1 SGDLS, CDR2 YYNGEE. The CDR3 sequence is 15 residues long. CDR3 region: CASSLDFATNEKLFF. CDR3 nucleotides: TGTGCCAGCAGCCTCGACTTTGCAACTAATGAAAAACTGTTTTTT.

The chain couples TRBV3-1 (or the pseudogene TRBV3-2) to TRBJ1-2; weak D call: TRBD1 (5 bases). Germline CDR1 is LGHDT and CDR2 is YNNKEL (reference sequence). The V gene lost 3 bases and the J gene lost 5 bases, with 16 bases spanning the gap. There are 15 residues in the CDR3. CDR3 residues: CASSQNNLGGYGYTF. The CDR3 DNA sequence: TGTGCCAGCAGCCAGAACAACCTCGGGGGATATGGCTACACCTTC.

The gene calls are TRBV6-6 and TRBJ1-1; tentatively, D is TRBD1 (6 bases). The CDR3 consists of 12 residues. CDR1 is MNHNY, CDR2 SVGAGI, per germline (reference sequence). The V end was cut by 5 bases, the J end by 11 bases, with 15 bases between. Here the CDR3 reads CASSPILGAAFF. As DNA, the CDR3 is TGTGCCAGCAGTCCTATCCTGGGGGCCGCTTTCTTT.

This sequence joins TRBV19 and TRBJ2-5, with 11 bases fitting TRBD1. V shed 6 bases, J shed 4 bases, and the junction held 10 bases outside the gene matches. The CDR3 is 16 residues long. The germline CDR1 and CDR2 sequences are LNHDA and SQIVND (reference sequence). The CDR3 region is CASSPLGTGGTETQYF. CDR3 DNA sequence: TGTGCCAGTAGCCCCCTGGGGACAGGGGGTACAGAGACCCAGTACTTC.

This chain's CDR3 is CASSRTRQASNEKLFF. The CDR3 region has the DNA TGTGCCAGCAGCCGAACCCGACAGGCTAGTAATGAAAAACTGTTTTTT. The chain uses TRBV7-8 and TRBJ1-4; a weak D match, TRBD1 (6 bases). The CDR3 is 16 residues long. The V and J ends lost 5 bases and 4 bases respectively, with 17 bases between them. Germline V gene data show CDR1 as SGHVS and CDR2 as FQNEAQ.

The chain carries TRBV5-6 and TRBJ2-7; D gene unclear. CDR1 and CDR2 from the germline V gene are SGHDT and YYEEEE. The CDR3 loop spans 12 amino acids. V was shortened by 4 bases and J by 3 bases, with 8 bases between the two germline ends. CDR3 nucleotide sequence: TGTGCCAGCAGCGATACCGGCTACGAGCAGTACTTC. It is translated as CASSDTGYEQYF.